The TCR beta chain under discussion was sequenced for a study of blood T cell repertoires in COVID-19. Clones were read by immunoSEQ multiplex PCR, and TCRdb kept only the in-frame ones, dropping some. The top ten clones hold more than 4.5% of a sample with about 81,000 clones, approximately 92% of them seen once. V was cut by 1 base and J by 8 bases, with 11 bases left in between. Germline V gene sequence: CDR1 LNHNV, CDR2 YYDKDF (reference sequence). The CDR3 covers 13 residues. The specimen sequenced was peripheral blood. This clonotype was sampled from an elderly woman with active COVID-19. This rearrangement joins TRBV15 to TRBJ1-2; D remains ambiguous. DNA for the CDR3: TGTGCCACCAGCAGAGTTCGAAACGAGGGCTACACCTTC. It yields the protein CATSRVRNEGYTF.